This T cell receptor beta chain was captured in a study of blood T cell repertoires in COVID-19. Sequenced by immunoSEQ multiplex PCR; TCRdb stores in-frame clones only, minus some. The sample holds 200,000 to 300,000 clones, 82% seen once. Trimming cost V 2 bases and J 4 bases; bases outside gene matches: 14. The CDR3 has 18 residues. The germline V gene encodes CDR1 MGHDK and CDR2 SYGVNS. This TCR came from a woman between 55 and 75 years old with active or convalescent COVID-19. This chain links TRBV25-1 with TRBJ2-1; TRBD2 matches at 7 bases. The sequenced sample consisted of peripheral blood. CDR3 coding DNA: TGTGCCAGCAGTGAAGGTCGGGGAAAGCGGGGTGGGTACAATGAGCAGTTCTTC. Residues: CASSEGRGKRGGYNEQFF.